These 20 T cell receptor beta chains came from one sample sequenced in a study of PD-L1 blockade in urothelial cancer. Time point described: pretreatment peripheral blood. Repertoires were generated with immunoSEQ multiplex PCR, while TCRdb's copy carries only in-frame clones and drops some. This sample has about 50,000 clones; around 88% occur once, and the top ten carry around 15%. The sample in question was PBMCs, obtained around atezolizumab (anti-PD-L1) treatment. These receptors were taken from a woman aged 60-70 years with urothelial cancer.

The chain recombines TRBV5-1 with TRBJ1-1, with D perhaps TRBD1 (5 bases). With 4 bases removed from V and 3 bases from J, the gap between germline ends came to 7 bases. This CDR3 region has 12 residues. Germline V gene sequence: CDR1 SGHRS, CDR2 YFSETQ. The CDR3 sequence: CASSRDYTEAFF. In DNA form, the CDR3 reads TGCGCCAGCAGCCGGGACTACACTGAAGCTTTCTTT.

The chain uses TRBV11-2 and TRBJ2-1, with a tentative D call TRBD1 (6 bases). The germline V gene encodes CDR1 SGHAT and CDR2 FQNNGV. The CDR3 has 14 amino acids. V shed 3 bases and J shed 5 bases, with 11 bases lying between them. This chain's CDR3 is CASSFQQGDNEQFF. CDR3 DNA: TGTGCCAGCAGCTTTCAACAGGGCGACAATGAGCAGTTCTTC.

The rearrangement joins TRBV5-1 to TRBJ2-5, with TRBD2 matching over 14 bases. Germline V gives CDR1 SGHRS, CDR2 YFSETQ. The V segment lost 4 bases and the J segment 2 bases; nucleotides outside the gene matches: 4. The CDR3 contains 16 residues. The chain's CDR3 is CASSRRLAGGQETQYF. The CDR3 bases are TGCGCCAGCAGCCGACGACTAGCGGGAGGGCAAGAGACCCAGTACTTC.

The rearrangement links TRBV12-5 to TRBJ1-1; 12 positions match TRBD1. Germline-derived CDR1 and CDR2 are LGHNT and FRNRAP. The CDR3 loop spans 15 amino acids. Trimming took 3 bases from V and 4 from J; bases not matched to a gene: 3. CDR3 sequence (DNA): TGTGCTAGTGGTTTAGGGACAGGGGGCTTCACTGAAGCTTTCTTT. Its protein product is CASGLGTGGFTEAFF.

The rearrangement links TRBV18 to TRBJ1-6, with TRBD1 as a possible D gene (6 bases). CDR1 and CDR2 from the germline V gene are KGHSH and LQKENI. CDR3 length: 13 amino acids. Trimming pared 6 bases from V and 6 bases from J, leaving 9 bases between. CDR3 in amino acids: CASSDSSNSPLHF. DNA of the CDR3: TGTGCCAGCTCGGACAGTAGTAATTCACCCCTCCACTTT.

This clone was counted once. The chain couples TRBV11-2 to TRBJ1-3; no clear D gene. CDR3 length equals 16 residues. The germline CDR1 and CDR2 sequences are SGHAT and FQNNGV. Trimming removed 0 bases from V and 0 bases from J, with 9 bases in between. The DNA for the CDR3 is TGTGCCAGCAGCTTAGACCCGGGGTTCTCTGGAAACACCATATATTTT. This sequence encodes CASSLDPGFSGNTIYF.

The J gene is TRBJ2-1, the V gene TRBV5-5, with 7 bases fitting TRBD2. V dropped 6 bases and J dropped 4; count of bases not matched to a gene: 10. The CDR3 consists of 15 residues. CDR1 SGHKS and CDR2 YYEKEE come from the germline V gene (reference sequence). As DNA, the CDR3 is TGTGCCAGCATCGGGGGGAGCACTCTGTACAATGAGCAGTTCTTC. Protein product: CASIGGSTLYNEQFF.

The chain recombines TRBV5-4 with TRBJ1-2; the D gene is possibly TRBD1 (6 bases). The V gene lost 2 bases and the J gene lost 4 bases, with 18 bases spanning the gap. CDR1 SGHNT and CDR2 YYREEE come from the germline V gene (reference sequence). This CDR3 is built from 16 residues. The CDR3 spells CASSFVGRGRSYGYTF. The CDR3, as DNA: TGTGCCAGCAGCTTTGTGGGCAGGGGCCGCTCCTATGGCTACACCTTC.

The chain combines TRBV27 with TRBJ1-4; TRBD1 matches 8 bases. Germline-derived CDR1 and CDR2 are MNHEY and SMNVEV (reference sequence). J gave up 5 bases and V 3 bases, and 11 bases lay outside the gene matches. CDR3 size: 17 residues. CDR3 nucleotides: TGTGCCAGCAGTTTCGGCAGGGGGCGGTTGCGGAATGAAAAACTGTTTTTT. It specifies CASSFGRGRLRNEKLFF.

The table lists this clone with a count of one. V is TRBV9 and J is TRBJ2-3, with 7 positions matching TRBD1. The length of the CDR3 is 15 residues. V lost 1 base, J lost 5 bases, and 7 bases stayed unmatched. Per germline, CDR1 SGDLS and CDR2 YYNGEE. This CDR3 is CASSVSRGQRDTQYF. DNA for the CDR3: TGTGCCAGCAGCGTAAGTAGGGGGCAAAGAGATACGCAGTATTTT.

This clone appeared once. The chain recombines TRBV7-2 with TRBJ1-1; perhaps TRBD1 as D (6 bases). The germline CDR1 and CDR2 sequences are SGHTA and FQGNSA. The CDR3 extends over 12 amino acids. V dropped 2 bases and J dropped 6 bases, with 7 bases sitting between them. In DNA, the CDR3 is TGTGCCAGCAGCTTAAGGGGGTCTGAAGCTTTCTTT. Translation gives CASSLRGSEAFF.

This chain joins TRBV6-5 and TRBJ1-5; tentatively, D is TRBD1 (5 bases). Germline-derived CDR1 and CDR2 are MNHEY and SVGAGI. The CDR3 extends over 12 amino acids. V lost 10 bases to trimming and J lost 4 bases, with 11 bases between them. The CDR3 reads CATKRGNQPQHF. The CDR3 bases are TGTGCCACCAAACGGGGGAATCAGCCCCAGCATTTT.

The genes are TRBV6-5 and TRBJ2-7, with D maybe TRBD1 (5 bases). The V gene's germline CDR1 is MNHEY and CDR2 SVGAGI. V lost 1 base, J lost 2 bases, and 9 bases lay in between. The length of the CDR3 is 14 residues. The CDR3 DNA follows: TGTGCCAGCAGTTACTACTCAGGGACCTACGAGCAGTACTTC. Translated: CASSYYSGTYEQYF.

V usage is TRBV14 and J usage is TRBJ1-1; D may be TRBD1 (6 bases). CDR3 length: 16 amino acids. V shed 2 bases and J shed 0 bases, with 13 bases lying between them. The germline V gene encodes CDR1 SGHDN and CDR2 FVKESK. As DNA, the CDR3 is TGTGCCAGCAGCCAACGTGCGGGGGCTATGAACACTGAAGCTTTCTTT. Translation: CASSQRAGAMNTEAFF.

The chain uses TRBV27 and TRBJ2-5; D may be TRBD2 (5 bases). The ends were cut back, 0 bases at V and 5 bases at J, with 10 bases in the middle. CDR3 length equals 14 residues. Per the germline V gene, CDR1 is MNHEY and CDR2 is SMNVEV (reference sequence). CDR3 nucleotide sequence: TGTGCCAGCAGTTTATCGAGGGTTGGGGAGACCCAGTACTTC. Protein product: CASSLSRVGETQYF.

This sequence joins TRBV19 and TRBJ1-2; D is undetermined. This CDR3 has 17 amino acids. The germline V and J ends were trimmed by 1 base and 7 bases, with 22 bases remaining between them. Germline V gene lookup returns CDR1 LNHDA and CDR2 SQIVND (reference sequence). As DNA, the CDR3 is TGTGCCAGTAGTATAGTCGCTGCCGCAGGCCCAGTGCGTGGCTACACCTTC. Residues: CASSIVAAAGPVRGYTF.

This chain links TRBV11-3 with TRBJ2-5, with D unresolved. Germline V gene data show CDR1 as SGHNT and CDR2 as YENEEA. Deletions cut 1 base from V and 3 bases from J, with 6 bases between. The CDR3 runs 13 residues. CDR3 residues: CASSLVSKETQYF. DNA of the CDR3: TGTGCCAGCAGCTTAGTTTCCAAAGAGACCCAGTACTTC.

The V gene is TRBV6-5, the J gene TRBJ2-1; 7 bases map to TRBD1. Germline lookup yields CDR1 MNHEY and CDR2 SVGAGI. The CDR3 sequence is 14 residues long. V lost 6 bases, J lost 7 bases, and 9 bases stayed unmatched. In DNA form, the CDR3 reads TGTGCCAGCAGCCCCGGGACAGCCTGGAATGAGCAGTTCTTC. This codes for CASSPGTAWNEQFF.

The chain carries TRBV7-9 and TRBJ2-3; TRBD1 matches 9 bases. This CDR3 has 15 amino acids. Trimming removed 5 bases from V and 2 bases from J; junction bases left unmatched: 5. Per the germline V gene, CDR1 is SEHNR and CDR2 is FQNEAQ (reference sequence). The chain's CDR3 is CASSTRDRDTDTQYF. CDR3 sequence (DNA): TGTGCCAGCAGCACCCGGGACAGGGACACAGATACGCAGTATTTT.

The V gene is TRBV5-1, the J gene TRBJ2-2; 9 bases align to TRBD2. CDR3 length: 17 amino acids. The V gene end was trimmed by 2 bases and the J gene end by 0 bases; junction bases not matched to a gene: 5. CDR1 SGHRS and CDR2 YFSETQ come from the germline V gene. The CDR3 DNA sequence: TGCGCCAGCAGCTTCACTAGCGGGTCCTCGAACACCGGGGAGCTGTTTTTT. Encoded protein: CASSFTSGSSNTGELFF.